This entry features one T cell receptor (beta chain) sequence. The data stem from a study of blood T cell repertoires in COVID-19. Study context: Sites in the United States, Italy and Spain provided acute and convalescent COVID-19 samples.

In the authors' workflow: Estimation of nucleated cell counts relied on the amplification of reference gene primers. The protocol was immunoSEQ multiplex PCR, while the TCRdb copy is restricted to in-frame clones and leaves out a portion. V and J calls and clone size are as listed in that table; D and trimming were resolved from the DNA. The sample has 150,000 to 250,000 clones, 80% to 85% seen once. Participant age was roughly 18 to 100 years, and participants resided in roughly 25 US areas. Participant-reported clinical history was the basis for cohort assignment. The CDR3 loop spans 16 amino acids.

The chain couples TRBV1 to TRBJ1-4; TRBD1, as called in the table, went unchecked against the DNA. TRBV1 is a known pseudogene. Sequenced: PBMCs or T cells enriched from blood (not recorded which). This receptor was taken from a man in his forties or fifties who had recovered from COVID-19. CDR3 amino acids: CTSSQAPWDRGEKLFF. The CDR3 DNA reads as TGCACCAGCAGCCAAGCACCCTGGGACAGGGGTGAAAAACTGTTTTTT.